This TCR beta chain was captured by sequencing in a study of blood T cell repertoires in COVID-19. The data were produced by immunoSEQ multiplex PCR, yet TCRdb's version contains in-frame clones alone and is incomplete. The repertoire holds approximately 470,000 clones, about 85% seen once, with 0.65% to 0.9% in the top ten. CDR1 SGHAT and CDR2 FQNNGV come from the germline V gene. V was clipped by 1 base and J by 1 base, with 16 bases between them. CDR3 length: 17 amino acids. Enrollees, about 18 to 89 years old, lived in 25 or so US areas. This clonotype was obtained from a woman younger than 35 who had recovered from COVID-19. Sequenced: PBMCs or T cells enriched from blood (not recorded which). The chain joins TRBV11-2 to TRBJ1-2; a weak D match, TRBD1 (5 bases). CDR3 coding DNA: TGTGCCAGCAGCTTAGGGTTCAGGGTTAACTTTAACTATGGCTACACCTTC. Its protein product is CASSLGFRVNFNYGYTF.